The clone carrying this T cell receptor (beta chain) has a count of ten or more. Its antigen is not known. This entry is derived from a study of early T cells in non-severe SARS-CoV-2 infection. As for the study in general: Unsorted whole blood bulk RNA was sequenced, with unpaired chains.

The TCR library protocol was used to attach unique molecular identifiers. These identifiers were attached to individual cDNA molecules. TCRdb fed the 5' RACE reads into MiXCR, producing one record per CDR3 protein. The top ten hold around 7% of the sample, which has 17,000 or so distinct CDR3 sequences, less than 6.5% seen once. Study observations and caveats: Lookups in VDJdb leaned toward anti-spike CD8 responses and missed private and CD4 specificities.

CDR1 is SGHAT and CDR2 is FQDESV in the germline V gene (reference sequence). Trimming removed 0 bases from V and 5 bases from J, with 10 bases in between. The CDR3 is 15 amino acids. The chain couples TRBV11-1 to TRBJ2-2; D remains ambiguous. The source of this sequence is an adult who was a healthcare worker with PCR-confirmed SARS-CoV-2 infection or an uninfected control (not recorded which). Sample: whole blood, taken at baseline. The CDR3 DNA reads TGTGCCAGCAGCTTAGCGGGCGCGGTGACCGGGGAGCTGTTTTTT. Translating it yields CASSLAGAVTGELFF. The complete variable domain, with remaining parts taken from reference TRBV11-1 and TRBJ2-2, reads EAEVAQSPRYKITEKSQAVAFWCDPISGHATLYWYRQILGQGPELLVQFQDESVVDDSQLPKDRFSAERLKGVDSTLKIQPAELGDSAMYLCASSLAGAVTGELFFGEGSRLTVL.